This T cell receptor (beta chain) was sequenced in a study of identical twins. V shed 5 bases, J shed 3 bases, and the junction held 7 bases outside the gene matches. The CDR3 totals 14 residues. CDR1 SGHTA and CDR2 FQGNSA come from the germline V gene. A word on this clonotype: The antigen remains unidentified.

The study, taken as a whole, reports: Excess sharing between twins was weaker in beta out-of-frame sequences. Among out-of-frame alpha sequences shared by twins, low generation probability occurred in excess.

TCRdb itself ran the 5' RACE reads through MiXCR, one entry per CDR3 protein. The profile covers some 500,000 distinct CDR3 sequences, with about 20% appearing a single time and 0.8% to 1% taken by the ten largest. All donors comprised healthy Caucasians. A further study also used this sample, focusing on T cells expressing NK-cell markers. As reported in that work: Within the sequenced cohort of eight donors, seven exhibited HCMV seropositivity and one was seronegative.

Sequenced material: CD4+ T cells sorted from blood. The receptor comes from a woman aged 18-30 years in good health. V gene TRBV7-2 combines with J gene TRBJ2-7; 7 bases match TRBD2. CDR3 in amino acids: CASSPMGGFYEQYF. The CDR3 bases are TGTGCCAGCAGCCCCATGGGAGGGTTCTACGAGCAGTACTTC.